The 26 T cell receptor beta chains below come from one sample, sequenced in a study of neurological immune-mediated disorders. TCRdb reanalysed the 5' RACE reads using MiXCR and keeps one entry per CDR3 protein. Of roughly 100,000 distinct CDR3 sequences detected, 3.5% appear once; the ten largest clones hold approximately 5.9%. Sequenced input: PBMCs. Receptor source: a woman aged 18 to 35 with multiple sclerosis.

This clonotype was seen repeatedly, ten times or more. The chain is built from TRBV12-3 or TRBV12-4 and TRBJ2-1; 8 bases map to TRBD2. The junction had 11 bases not matched to a gene; V was cut back by 6 bases and J by 7 bases. The CDR3 is 15 residues long. The CDR3 is CASRVSGAMGNEQFF. The CDR3 nucleotides are TGTGCCAGCAGGGTTAGCGGGGCTATGGGGAATGAGCAGTTCTTC.

This clonotype was observed many times. The gene calls are TRBV6-5 and TRBJ1-4; D is unclear. Germline-derived CDR1 and CDR2 are MNHEY and SVGAGI. This CDR3 has 14 amino acids. The V and J ends lost 6 bases and 7 bases respectively, with 15 bases between them. CDR3 DNA sequence: TGTGCCAGCAGGCCCTACAACCGCCCTGAAAAACTGTTTTTT. The encoded protein is CASRPYNRPEKLFF.

At least ten counts were recorded for this clonotype. The chain is built from TRBV12-3 or TRBV12-4 and TRBJ1-1; D ambiguous. V lost 6 bases and J lost 2, with 10 bases in between. The CDR3 has 13 residues. The CDR3 spells CASSREKNTEAFF. The CDR3 bases are TGTGCCAGCAGCCGGGAAAAAAACACTGAAGCTTTCTTT.

This clonotype was detected many times. The CDR3 bases are TGTGCCAGCAGTCCCCGGAGGGGCACCGGGGAGCTGTTTTTT. Translation gives CASSPRRGTGELFF. The gene calls are TRBV6-5 and TRBJ2-2; D is possibly TRBD2 (6 bases). Per germline, CDR1 MNHEY and CDR2 SVGAGI. V gave up 5 bases and J gave up 4 bases, with 11 bases separating them. This CDR3 comprises 14 residues.

This clonotype was observed many times. This chain uses TRBV7-8 with TRBJ2-1, with D hard to call. This CDR3 is built from 15 residues. The germline V gene encodes CDR1 SGHVS and CDR2 FQNEAQ. Trimming left V 0 bases short and J 9 bases short, with 15 bases between. The CDR3: CASSLASARPSEQFF. CDR3 DNA: TGTGCCAGCAGCTTAGCGAGTGCACGGCCAAGTGAGCAGTTCTTC.

With respect to this clonotype: One end of the junction varies from germline; a read error may be responsible. The genes are TRBV10-3 and TRBJ2-1; 7 nucleotides match TRBD1. Germline V gene sequence: CDR1 ENHRY, CDR2 SYGVKD. The CDR3 runs to 12 residues. CDR3 nucleotide sequence: TGTGACATCAAAACAGGGGAAAATGAGCAGTTCTTC. Translation: CDIKTGENEQFF.

This clonotype occurred many times. The chain employs TRBV16 and TRBJ1-5, with D possibly TRBD1 on 6 matching bases. In germline, CDR1 is KGHSY, CDR2 FQNENV. This CDR3 spans 16 amino acids. Deletions cut 5 bases from V and 3 bases from J, with 17 bases between. In DNA, the CDR3 is TGTGCCAGCAGCAGGGACATTACTGGGATCAATCAGCCCCAGCATTTT. It yields the protein CASSRDITGINQPQHF.

This clonotype was observed at least ten times. V gene TRBV9 combines with J gene TRBJ1-2; D might be TRBD1 (5 bases). The CDR3 sequence is 13 residues long. V lost 7 bases, J lost 0 bases, and 10 bases lay in between. CDR1 is SGDLS, CDR2 YYNGEE, per germline. In nucleotides, the CDR3 is TGTGCCAGCGGGACCCATCCTAACTATGGCTACACCTTC. It specifies CASGTHPNYGYTF.

This clonotype was seen repeatedly, ten times or more. The CDR3 bases are TGCGCCAGCAGCTTGGGTGGAAATGAGCAGTTCTTC. Residues: CASSLGGNEQFF. The V gene is TRBV5-1, the J gene TRBJ2-1; no definite D call. The CDR3 spans 12 residues. The V gene's germline CDR1 is SGHRS and CDR2 YFSETQ. The ends were cut back, 0 bases at V and 7 bases at J, with 5 bases in the middle.

This clonotype was counted many times. CDR3 nucleotides: TGTGCCAGCAGTTACCCGACTTTGCACGGGACCCAGTACTTC. Translation: CASSYPTLHGTQYF. V gene TRBV6-5 combines with J gene TRBJ2-5; D gene unclear. V lost 2 bases and J 7 bases, leaving 14 bases between the germline ends. CDR1 MNHEY and CDR2 SVGAGI come from the germline V gene. This CDR3 has 14 residues.

This clonotype was detected many times. The CDR3 DNA is TGTGCCAGCAACATATGGGCGGGCGGGAGGTCCGAGCAGTACTTC. Protein product: CASNIWAGGRSEQYF. V is TRBV28 and J is TRBJ2-7; 8 bases are a match to TRBD2. The CDR3 length is 15 residues. V shed 7 bases, J shed 6 bases, and the junction held 14 bases outside the gene matches. Germline CDR1 is MDHEN and CDR2 is SYDVKM.

This clonotype appeared many times. This chain links TRBV20-1 with TRBJ2-4; 8 bases fit TRBD2. The length of the CDR3 is 13 residues. Germline V gene sequence: CDR1 DFQATT, CDR2 SNEGSKA (reference sequence). J gave up 8 bases and V 6 bases, and 9 bases lay outside the gene matches. This CDR3 reads CSAEETGGDIQYF. CDR3 coding DNA: TGCAGTGCCGAGGAGACGGGAGGGGACATTCAGTACTTC.

This clonotype was found many times. The rearrangement uses TRBV12-3 or TRBV12-4 and TRBJ2-1; D not certain. The CDR3 extends over 12 amino acids. V gave up 5 bases and J gave up 12 bases, with 14 bases separating them. The CDR3 loop is CASSPDVGRQFF. The CDR3 DNA is TGTGCCAGCAGTCCAGATGTAGGTAGGCAGTTCTTC.

This clonotype was recorded many times. V gene TRBV20-1 combines with J gene TRBJ2-1; 7 bases are shared with TRBD2. V gave up 3 bases and J gave up 7 bases; unmatched junction bases: 6. Looked up from germline, CDR1 is DFQATT and CDR2 is SNEGSKA (reference sequence). The CDR3 contains 13 residues. The CDR3, as DNA: TGCAGTGCTAGCGGGAGGAAGGAGAATGAGCAGTTCTTC. It codes for CSASGRKENEQFF.

This clonotype was counted many times. The chain combines TRBV11-2 with TRBJ2-7; the match to TRBD2 covers 10 bases. CDR3 length equals 17 residues. Trimming took 5 bases from V and 0 from J; bases not matched to a gene: 10. Per germline, CDR1 SGHAT and CDR2 FQNNGV. The CDR3 DNA sequence: TGTGCCAGCAGCCTCCCTTTTAGCGGGAGGACCTCCTACGAGCAGTACTTC. Its protein product is CASSLPFSGRTSYEQYF.

This clonotype has a count of ten or more. The rearrangement joins TRBV20-1 to TRBJ2-7, with 10 bases lining up with TRBD1. CDR3 size: 15 residues. Germline CDR1 and CDR2: DFQATT and SNEGSKA (reference sequence). The V gene end was trimmed by 4 bases and the J gene end by 10 bases; junction bases not matched to a gene: 16. CDR3 in amino acids: CSANPFGTGAPEQYF. The CDR3 DNA is TGCAGTGCTAACCCCTTCGGGACAGGGGCCCCCGAACAGTACTTC.

The sample holds many counts of this clonotype. The chain recombines TRBV4-3 with TRBJ2-2, with TRBD2 matching over 7 bases. Per germline, CDR1 LGHNA and CDR2 YSLEER. After removal of 0 bases from V and 1 base from J, the junction contained 5 bases not matched to a gene. This CDR3 spans 17 amino acids. CDR3 in DNA: TGCGCCAGCAGCCAAGATCGGCTAGCGGTGAACACCGGGGAGCTGTTTTTT. This sequence encodes CASSQDRLAVNTGELFF.

A few counts support this clonotype. A much larger clone is a single base away; this may be a read error. The rearrangement uses TRBV7-6 and TRBJ2-1; the D call may be TRBD1 or TRBD2 (5 bases each). This CDR3 has 14 amino acids. V gave up 1 base and J gave up 9 bases, with 13 bases separating them. Germline V gene data show CDR1 as SGHVS and CDR2 as FNYEAQ. The CDR3 region is CASSLGKGRSEQFF. The CDR3, as DNA: TGTGCCAGCAGCTTAGGCAAGGGACGGAGTGAGCAGTTCTTC.

In this sample, this clonotype turned up many times. J is TRBJ2-2 and V is TRBV5-1; no definite D call. Germline V CDR1 and CDR2: SGHRS, YFSETQ. V lost 4 bases and J 4 bases, leaving 17 bases between the germline ends. CDR3 size: 16 residues. The CDR3 loop reads CASSPEGDWGTGELFF. The CDR3 DNA is TGCGCCAGCAGCCCTGAAGGCGACTGGGGCACCGGGGAGCTGTTTTTT.

This clonotype has at least ten counts. The chain employs TRBV2 and TRBJ2-6, with D perhaps matching TRBD2 (6 bases). The V end lost 6 bases, the J end lost 2 bases, and 17 bases lay between the germline ends. This CDR3 region has 17 residues. Germline assignment: CDR1 SNHLY and CDR2 FYNNEI. CDR3 sequence reads: CASSNGGPFTGANVLTF. Here the CDR3 DNA reads TGTGCCAGCAGCAACGGGGGACCCTTTACTGGGGCCAACGTCCTGACTTTC.

This clonotype was counted at least ten times. DNA for the CDR3: TGCAGTGCTAGATCTACCGGCGGGACGGTGGATAATTCACCCCTCCACTTT. Translating gives CSARSTGGTVDNSPLHF. The chain couples TRBV20-1 to TRBJ1-6; a possible D gene is TRBD1 (5 bases). Germline V CDR1 and CDR2: DFQATT, SNEGSKA (reference sequence). Trimming pared 2 bases from V and 5 bases from J, leaving 19 bases between. The CDR3 totals 17 residues.

In its sample, this clonotype was seen many times. This chain joins TRBV7-9 and TRBJ2-6; D is ambiguous. The CDR3 is 14 residues long. V gave up 1 base and J gave up 2 bases, with 3 bases separating them. Germline-derived CDR1 and CDR2 are SEHNR and FQNEAQ (reference sequence). The CDR3 DNA reads TGTGCCAGCAGCTTAGGCGCTGGGGCCAACGTCCTGACTTTC. Its protein product is CASSLGAGANVLTF.

V usage is TRBV6-2 or TRBV6-3 and J usage is TRBJ2-7, with 10 bases aligning to TRBD1. This CDR3 is 14 amino acids long. The germline gives CDR1 MNHEY, CDR2 SVGEGT. With V trimmed by 7 bases and J by 6 bases, 9 bases remained unmatched. This CDR3 is CASKSTGGYREQYF. As DNA, the CDR3 is TGTGCCAGCAAGTCGACAGGGGGCTACCGCGAGCAGTACTTC.

In its sample, this clonotype was seen many times. The rearrangement joins TRBV6-6 to TRBJ1-1; D may be TRBD1 (5 bases). CDR1 is MNHNY, CDR2 SVGAGI, per germline (reference sequence). The CDR3 covers 12 residues. V was pared by 5 bases and J by 11 bases, with 15 bases between. The CDR3 spells CASSDGTKRAFF. CDR3 in DNA: TGTGCCAGCAGTGACGGGACGAAGAGGGCTTTCTTT.

In its sample, this clonotype was seen many times. This chain connects TRBV7-2 to TRBJ2-1, with 11 bases fitting TRBD2. CDR3 length equals 15 residues. The junction had 2 bases not matched to a gene; V was cut back by 4 bases and J by 3 bases. CDR1 SGHTA and CDR2 FQGNSA come from the germline V gene. CDR3 bases: TGTGCCAGCAGCTCACTAGCGGGAGTCTACAATGAGCAGTTCTTC. Translating it yields CASSSLAGVYNEQFF. Looking up the rest from reference TRBV7-2 and TRBJ2-1 gives the full variable domain: GAGVSQSPSNKVTEKGKDVELRCDPISGHTALYWYRQSLGQGLEFLIYFQGNSAPDKSGLPSDRFSAERTGGSVSTLTIQRTQQEDSAVYLCASSSLAGVYNEQFFGPGTRLTVL.

This clonotype has ten or more counts. The chain has TRBV5-1 and TRBJ2-7; D not certain. The CDR3 runs to 17 residues. Germline V CDR1 and CDR2: SGHRS, YFSETQ. Trimming stripped 2 bases from V and 3 bases from J, with 21 bases between. Written as DNA, the CDR3 is TGCGCCAGCAGCTTTCATTCTGGAAGCCGACCATTCTACGAGCAGTACTTC. It is translated as CASSFHSGSRPFYEQYF.